This T cell receptor beta chain was documented in a study of post-analysis software for immune sequencing data. Whole-study context: Some patients lacked subtype; others had relapsing-remitting, secondary progressive or progressive-relapsing disease.

Germline V gives CDR1 DFQATT, CDR2 SNEGSKA (reference sequence). The CDR3 consists of 15 residues. V shed 4 bases, J shed 4 bases, and the junction held 10 bases outside the gene matches. A word on this clonotype: Its target is not known.

Study-level results: TRBV5-6, TRBV5-1 and TRBV20-1 were among a few TRBV segments more frequent in patients than controls. Controls showed significantly higher normalized Chao1 diversity than did multiple sclerosis patients.

Unique molecular identifiers were carried by the TCR beta cDNA libraries. Some 500,000 cDNA molecules were obtained per 1 to 10 million input T cells. TCRdb independently ran MiXCR on the PCR reads; one entry per CDR3 protein. This table has hundreds of thousands of distinct CDR3 sequences, around 60% appearing once. V gene TRBV20-1 combines with J gene TRBJ2-3; 8 nucleotides line up with TRBD2. The clonotype originates from a girl aged 2 to 10 with multiple sclerosis. Sequenced material: blood. CDR3 bases: TGCAGTGCTATTAGCGCGGGAGGCCCTGCAGATACGCAGTATTTT. This encodes CSAISAGGPADTQYF.